This TCR beta chain is from a study of cytomegalovirus exposure and HLA in healthy donors. Study-level findings and limits: Listed as cytomegalovirus-associated were 170 or so TCR beta chains. When the data were analyzed later, several of the most significant clusters appeared to be linked to common viral pathogens. Available immune exposure information covered CMV serostatus only.

The PCR made use of 60 Vbeta and 13 Jbeta primers. Repertoires were generated with immunoSEQ multiplex PCR, while TCRdb's copy carries only in-frame clones and drops some. This table has around 91,000 clones, around 80% appearing once. As to this clone: What it binds is unknown.

V trimming: 5 bases; J trimming: 2 bases; junction bases outside the gene matches: 5. CDR1 and CDR2 (germline): MNHEY, SMNVEV (reference sequence). The CDR3 is 15 residues long. The receptor's source is a male donor in good health and CMV-seropositive. The chain carries TRBV27 and TRBJ2-5; 10 bases are a match to TRBD2. The sample consisted of PBMCs. CDR3 sequence reads: CASSRGLAEQETQYF. CDR3 sequence (DNA): TGTGCCAGCAGTAGAGGACTAGCGGAGCAAGAGACCCAGTACTTC.